This record covers a single T cell receptor (beta chain). The antigen is not known. CDR3 length: 17 residues. Trimming at V came to 5 bases and at J to 0 bases, leaving 7 bases not matched to a gene. The germline V gene has CDR1 DFQATT and CDR2 SNEGSKA (reference sequence). This sample stems from a study of T-cell reconstitution after alpha-beta-depleted transplantation in children. Study results and limitations: Two months or so post-transplant, alpha-beta T cells reportedly derived from several hundred expanded graft clones. It was newly produced T cells that mostly accounted for T-cell counts and diversity one year after transplant.

Unique molecular identifiers were incorporated into the prepared TCRbeta library. A single record per CDR3 protein comes from TCRdb applying MiXCR to the PCR reads. The sample holds 200,000 to 250,000 distinct CDR3 sequences, approximately 6.9% seen once. The chain couples TRBV20-1 to TRBJ2-2; TRBD2 aligns across 12 bases. The sample was PBMCs, taken before TCRalphabeta/CD19-depleted stem cell transplant. The TCR sequence derives from a boy aged 2-9 years with acute lymphoblastic leukemia, due to receive a stem cell transplant. The CDR3 sequence is CSASGTSGPANTGELFF. CDR3 sequence (DNA): TGCAGTGCTTCCGGGACTAGCGGGCCGGCGAACACCGGGGAGCTGTTTTTT.